A selection of T cell receptor beta chains follows, all from one sample in a study of control samples from healthy donors and cancer patients. Assay: immunoSEQ multiplex PCR; the TCRdb copy retains only in-frame clones and omits some. The sample shows 150,000 to 200,000 clones, around nine tenths of them seen only once. The sample comprised blood. The origin of the receptors is a man aged 25 to 40 in good health. The CDR3 runs from the conserved cysteine through the conserved F or W. A D gene is named only where the DNA matches it firmly. The size entry is marked missing in some rows and otherwise reads once, few, many or a size class.

v_gene	d_gene	j_gene	abundance	CDR3nt	CDR3aa
TRBV4-3	-	TRBJ1-4	-	TGCGCCAGCAGCCAAGTGGGTTGGCGGTCGGAACTGTTTTTT	CASSQVGWRSELFF
TRBV7-9	TRBD2	TRBJ2-2	-	TGTGCCAGCAGCTTACCTACTAGCGGGAGGCCTAACACCGGGGAGCTGTTTTTT	CASSLPTSGRPNTGELFF
TRBV6-5	-	TRBJ2-5	-	TGTGCCAGCAGGACCACTTGGACTAACCAAGAGACCCAGTACTTC	CASRTTWTNQETQYF
TRBV4-2	-	TRBJ2-3	-	TGTGCCAGCAGCCAAGGGATGCTCACAGATACGCAGTATTTT	CASSQGMLTDTQYF
TRBV7-2	-	TRBJ1-6	once	TGTGCCAGCAGCTTAGAGGGGGATCGGAATTCACCCCTCCACTTT	CASSLEGDRNSPLHF
TRBV29-1	-	TRBJ1-2	-	TGCAGCGTTGAAGAAAATGGGGCGGATGGCTACACCTTC	CSVEENGADGYTF
TRBV5-1	TRBD2	TRBJ2-1	-	TGCGCCAGCAGCTCCGGGGGGGGTTCAACCCCCAATGAGCAGTTCTTC	CASSSGGGSTPNEQFF
TRBV19	-	TRBJ1-4	-	TGTGCCAGTAGTATAGGGATAGCGGCTAATGAAAAACTGTTTTTT	CASSIGIAANEKLFF
TRBV28	-	TRBJ2-1	-	TGTGCCAGCAGTTTAAGAAAGGCGGGACAATCCTACAATGAGCAGTTCTTC	CASSLRKAGQSYNEQFF
TRBV9	-	TRBJ2-1	-	TGTGCCAGCAGCCCCACGGCGGGGCACTCCTACAATGAGCAGTTCTTC	CASSPTAGHSYNEQFF
TRBV6-4	TRBD2	TRBJ2-7	-	TGTGCCAGCAGTAGTTGGCTAGCGGGGCCACGTCCAGTGTACGAGCAGTACTTC	CASSSWLAGPRPVYEQYF
TRBV15	TRBD1	TRBJ1-5	-	TGTGCCACCAGCAGAGGGACAGGGGGCAATCAGCCCCAGCATTTT	CATSRGTGGNQPQHF
TRBV5-1	TRBD2	TRBJ2-1	few	TGCGCCAGCAGCGCGGGGGAGGGATGGCATGAGCAGTTCTTC	CASSAGEGWHEQFF
TRBV28	-	TRBJ2-2	-	TGTGCCAGCAGTTTAAAAACCGGGGAGCTGTTTTTT	CASSLKTGELFF
TRBV15	TRBD1	TRBJ1-4	-	TGTGCCACCAGCAGGGACAGGGGGAAGGCAACTAATGAAAAACTGTTTTTT	CATSRDRGKATNEKLFF
TRBV6-4	-	TRBJ2-6	-	TGTGCCAGCAGTGACGGCGGGTCGATCTCTGGGGCCAACGTCCTGACTTTC	CASSDGGSISGANVLTF
TRBV20-1	-	TRBJ1-1	once	TGCAGTGCTAGTGGCCAGATGAACACTGAAGCTTTCTTT	CSASGQMNTEAFF